Below are 2 T cell receptor beta chains sequenced from a single sample in a study of cytomegalovirus exposure and HLA in healthy donors (TCRdb year 2017). The library was obtained by the immunoSEQ multiplex PCR assay. A mixture of 60 forward primers for TCR Vbeta segments and 13 reverse primers for TCR Jbeta segments was used in the multiplex PCR. TCRdb's version of the immuneACCESS table is confined to in-frame rearrangements and falls short of the full clone set. An unresolved V gene accounts for under half of the shortfall where checked; the remainder is of unknown origin. This sample is represented by about 160,000 clones; around 79% of them were singletons. Approximately 6% of the sample lies in the top ten. The material sequenced was PBMCs. The receptors originated from a man aged 50-59 years in good health and CMV-seropositive.

This sequence joins TRBV7-8 and TRBJ2-5; 8 positions agree with TRBD1. The DNA matches TRBJ2-7 better at its end, which makes the J call doubtful. This CDR3 region has 15 residues. Germline V gene lookup returns CDR1 SGHVS and CDR2 FQNEAQ. The CDR3 nucleotides read TGTGCCAGCAGCTTAATGGGACAGGTCCCCTACGAGCAGTACTTC. It translates to CASSLMGQVPYEQYF.

The genes are TRBV27 and TRBJ2-5, with D uncertain. The tail of the sequence fits TRBJ2-7 better, so the J call may be wrong. Germline V gene sequence: CDR1 MNHEY, CDR2 SMNVEV (reference sequence). The CDR3 loop spans 14 amino acids. For the CDR3, the DNA is TGTGCCAGCAGTTTATTCCCAGGAGACTACGAGCAGTACTTC. Its protein is CASSLFPGDYEQYF.